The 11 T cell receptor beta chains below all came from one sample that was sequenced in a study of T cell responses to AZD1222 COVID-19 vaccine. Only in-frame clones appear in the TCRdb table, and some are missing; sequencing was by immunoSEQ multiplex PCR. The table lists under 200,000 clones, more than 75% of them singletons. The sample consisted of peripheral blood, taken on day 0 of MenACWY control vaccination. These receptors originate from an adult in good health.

The CDR3 spells CASSLVGATDTQYF. CDR3 coding DNA: TGTGCCAGCAGCTTAGTCGGGGCCACAGATACGCAGTATTTT. V gene TRBV7-9 combines with J gene TRBJ2-3; tentatively, D is TRBD1 or TRBD2 (5 bases each). Trimming left V 1 base short and J 2 bases short, with 7 bases between. Per the germline V gene, CDR1 is SEHNR and CDR2 is FQNEAQ (reference sequence). The CDR3 covers 14 residues.

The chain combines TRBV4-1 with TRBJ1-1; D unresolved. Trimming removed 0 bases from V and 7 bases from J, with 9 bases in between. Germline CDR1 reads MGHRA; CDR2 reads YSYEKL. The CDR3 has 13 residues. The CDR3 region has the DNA TGCGCCAGCAGCCAAGAGGGGAGGGTTGAAGCTTTCTTT. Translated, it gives CASSQEGRVEAFF.

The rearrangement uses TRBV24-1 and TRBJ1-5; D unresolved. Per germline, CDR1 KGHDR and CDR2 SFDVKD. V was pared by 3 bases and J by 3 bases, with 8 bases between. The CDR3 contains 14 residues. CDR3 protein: CATSDPPDNQPQHF. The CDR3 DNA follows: TGTGCCACCAGTGATCCACCGGACAATCAGCCCCAGCATTTT.

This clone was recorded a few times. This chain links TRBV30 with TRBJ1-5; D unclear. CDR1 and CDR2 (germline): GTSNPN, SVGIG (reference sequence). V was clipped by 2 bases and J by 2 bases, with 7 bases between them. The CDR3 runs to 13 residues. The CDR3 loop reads CAWSNDRNQPQHF. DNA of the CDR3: TGTGCCTGGAGTAACGACCGCAATCAGCCCCAGCATTTT.

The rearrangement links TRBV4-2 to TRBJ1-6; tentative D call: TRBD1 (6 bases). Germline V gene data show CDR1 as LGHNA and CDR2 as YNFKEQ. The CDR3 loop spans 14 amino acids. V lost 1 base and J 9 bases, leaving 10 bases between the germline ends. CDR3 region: CASSQGAGVSPLHF. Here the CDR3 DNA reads TGTGCCAGCAGCCAAGGGGCAGGGGTTTCACCCCTCCACTTT.

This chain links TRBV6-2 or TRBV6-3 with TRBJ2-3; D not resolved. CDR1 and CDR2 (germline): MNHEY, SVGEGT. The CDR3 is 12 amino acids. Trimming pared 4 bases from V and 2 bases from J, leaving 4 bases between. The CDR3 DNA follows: TGTGCCAGCAGTTTCTCCACAGATACGCAGTATTTT. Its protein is CASSFSTDTQYF.

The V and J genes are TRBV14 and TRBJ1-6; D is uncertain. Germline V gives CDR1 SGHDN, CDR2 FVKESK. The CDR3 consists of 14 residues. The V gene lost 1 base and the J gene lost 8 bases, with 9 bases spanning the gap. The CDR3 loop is CASSQGWEYSPLHF. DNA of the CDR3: TGTGCCAGCAGCCAAGGGTGGGAATATTCACCCCTCCACTTT. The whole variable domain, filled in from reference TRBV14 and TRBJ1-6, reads EAGVTQFPSHSVIEKGQTVTLRCDPISGHDNLYWYRRVMGKEIKFLLHFVKESKQDESGMPNNRFLAERTGGTYSTLKVQPAELEDSGVYFCASSQGWEYSPLHFGNGTRLTVT.

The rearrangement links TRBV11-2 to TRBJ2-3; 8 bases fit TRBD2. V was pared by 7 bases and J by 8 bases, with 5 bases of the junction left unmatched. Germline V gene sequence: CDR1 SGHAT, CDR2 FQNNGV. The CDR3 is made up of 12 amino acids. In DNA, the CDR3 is TGTGCCAGCAACACGGGGGGGCGTACGCAGTATTTT. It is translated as CASNTGGRTQYF. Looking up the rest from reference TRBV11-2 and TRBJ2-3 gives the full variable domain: EAGVAQSPRYKIIEKRQSVAFWCNPISGHATLYWYQQILGQGPKLLIQFQNNGVVDDSQLPKDRFSAERLKGVDSTLKIQPAKLEDSAVYLCASNTGGRTQYFGPGTRLTVL.

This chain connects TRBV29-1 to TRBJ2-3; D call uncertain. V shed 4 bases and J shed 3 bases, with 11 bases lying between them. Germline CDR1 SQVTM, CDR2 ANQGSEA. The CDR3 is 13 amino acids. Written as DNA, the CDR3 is TGCAGCGTTGTAAATCCGAGGACAGATACGCAGTATTTT. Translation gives CSVVNPRTDTQYF.

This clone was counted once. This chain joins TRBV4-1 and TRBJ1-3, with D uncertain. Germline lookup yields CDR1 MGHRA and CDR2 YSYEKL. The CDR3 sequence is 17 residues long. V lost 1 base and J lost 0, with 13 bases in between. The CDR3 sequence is CASSQGSSGSSGNTIYF. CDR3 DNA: TGCGCCAGCAGCCAAGGAAGCAGCGGGAGCTCTGGAAACACCATATATTTT.

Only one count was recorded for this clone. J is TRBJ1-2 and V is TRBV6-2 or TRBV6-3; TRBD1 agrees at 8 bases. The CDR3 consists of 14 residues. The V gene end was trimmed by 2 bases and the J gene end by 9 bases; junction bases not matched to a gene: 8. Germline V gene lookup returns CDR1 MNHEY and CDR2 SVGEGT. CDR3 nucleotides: TGTGCCAGCAGTTACACCCGACAGGGGAACAGCTACACCTTC. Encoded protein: CASSYTRQGNSYTF.